What follows are 20 T cell receptor beta chains derived from one specimen sequenced in a study of blood T cell repertoires in COVID-19 (dated by TCRdb to about 2020). Libraries were built with the immunoSEQ multiplex PCR assay. This is the immuneACCESS table as TCRdb keeps it, with only in-frame sequences that have V and J called. A part of the clones is gone; compared with another copy, unresolved V genes explain less than half, and the rest is unexplained. This sample is represented by 110,000 or so clones; around 80% of them were singletons. The biggest ten clones account for 2% to 3% of the sample. The source material was peripheral blood. These receptors all stem from a man between 45 and 60 years old with acute or convalescent COVID-19.

V usage is TRBV10-1 and J usage is TRBJ1-1; possible D gene TRBD1, 6 bases. This CDR3 comprises 13 residues. V lost 10 bases, J lost 3 bases, and 15 bases lay in between. The germline V gene encodes CDR1 WNHNN and CDR2 SYGVQD (reference sequence). The CDR3 loop is CATSGQRDTEAFF. CDR3 nucleotide sequence: TGCGCCACCTCGGGACAAAGGGACACTGAAGCTTTCTTT.

The chain is built from TRBV11-2 and TRBJ2-3; 9 bases match TRBD2. Germline lookup yields CDR1 SGHAT and CDR2 FQNNGV. The V and J ends lost 2 bases and 3 bases, in that order; junction bases with no gene match: 6. The CDR3 consists of 16 residues. DNA for the CDR3: TGTGCCAGCAGCTTACTCGCGGGAGGGCCTACAGATACGCAGTATTTT. Encoded protein: CASSLLAGGPTDTQYF.

This sequence joins TRBV7-8 and TRBJ2-1, with D possibly matching TRBD2 (6 bases). Germline CDR1 is SGHVS and CDR2 is FQNEAQ. The V end was cut by 5 bases, the J end by 2 bases, with 16 bases between. This CDR3 contains 16 residues. In DNA, the CDR3 is TGTGCCAGCAGCACGCCCCGGGAGATCCCCTACAATGAGCAGTTCTTC. It is translated as CASSTPREIPYNEQFF.

This clone was counted a single time. The V gene is TRBV7-8, the J gene TRBJ2-3; 7 bases line up with TRBD1. CDR3 length equals 16 residues. Per the germline V gene, CDR1 is SGHVS and CDR2 is FQNEAQ. J lost 0 bases, V lost 1 base, and 4 bases had no gene match. CDR3 loop: CASSLVTGQSTDTQYF. CDR3 bases: TGTGCCAGCAGCTTAGTAACGGGACAGAGCACAGATACGCAGTATTTT.

V is TRBV2 and J is TRBJ1-2; TRBD1 matches at 8 bases. This CDR3 region has 13 residues. J gave up 8 bases and V 9 bases, and 11 bases lay outside the gene matches. CDR1 and CDR2 (germline): SNHLY, FYNNEI. The CDR3 DNA reads TGTGCCAGTAGTATGGACAGGGAAAGGGGCTACACCTTC. It codes for CASSMDRERGYTF.

The chain is built from TRBV18 and TRBJ1-2, with 10 bases fitting TRBD1. The V segment lost 3 bases and the J segment 5 bases; nucleotides outside the gene matches: 6. The CDR3 is made up of 15 amino acids. Germline loops: CDR1 KGHSH, CDR2 LQKENI. The CDR3 spells CASSPATGGNYGYTF. In DNA form, the CDR3 reads TGTGCCAGCTCACCGGCGACAGGGGGCAATTATGGCTACACCTTC.

The chain uses TRBV12-5 and TRBJ2-3; D is possibly TRBD1 (6 bases). The CDR3 totals 15 residues. From germline, CDR1 is LGHNT and CDR2 FRNRAP. The germline V and J ends were trimmed by 4 bases and 0 bases, with 11 bases remaining between them. CDR3 sequence: CASGSYRDSTDTQYF. CDR3 in DNA: TGTGCTAGTGGTTCGTACAGGGACAGCACAGATACGCAGTATTTT.

The rearrangement joins TRBV5-1 to TRBJ1-4; no clear D gene. V lost 2 bases and J lost 5, with 10 bases in between. This CDR3 has 14 residues. Looked up from germline, CDR1 is SGHRS and CDR2 is YFSETQ. The CDR3, as DNA: TGCGCCAGCAGCTTAGCGGGAGGCAATGAAAAACTGTTTTTT. It specifies CASSLAGGNEKLFF.

This chain connects TRBV10-3 to TRBJ1-5; 8 bases line up with TRBD1. Germline V CDR1 and CDR2: ENHRY, SYGVKD. V lost 3 bases, J lost 4 bases, and 2 bases stayed unmatched. The CDR3 has 14 residues. CDR3 protein: CAISEGQGNQPQHF. The CDR3, as DNA: TGTGCCATCAGTGAAGGACAGGGAAATCAGCCCCAGCATTTT.

This chain connects TRBV5-6 to TRBJ1-1, with 7 bases that match TRBD1. This CDR3 is 16 amino acids long. Looked up from germline, CDR1 is SGHDT and CDR2 is YYEEEE. The V gene end was trimmed by 1 base and the J gene end by 5 bases; junction bases not matched to a gene: 11. In DNA, the CDR3 is TGTGCCAGCAGCTTGAGCCCTGACAGGGTGGGAACTGAAGCTTTCTTT. Amino acid sequence: CASSLSPDRVGTEAFF. Looking up the rest from reference TRBV5-6 and TRBJ1-1 gives the full variable domain: DAGVTQSPTHLIKTRGQQVTLRCSPKSGHDTVSWYQQALGQGPQFIFQYYEEEERQRGNFPDRFSGHQFPNYSSELNVNALLLGDSALYLCASSLSPDRVGTEAFFGQGTRLTVV.

This clone was detected once. The chain has TRBV4-1 and TRBJ1-4; no clear D gene. Deletions cut 5 bases from V and 8 bases from J, with 18 bases between. The CDR3 length is 15 residues. The germline V gene encodes CDR1 MGHRA and CDR2 YSYEKL. CDR3 in amino acids: CASSESQDLGEKLFF. The DNA for the CDR3 is TGCGCCAGCAGCGAGTCCCAGGACTTAGGCGAAAAACTGTTTTTT.

The chain joins TRBV18 to TRBJ1-4, with 7 bases fitting TRBD1. J lost 3 bases, V lost 4 bases, and 5 bases had no gene match. Germline assignment: CDR1 KGHSH and CDR2 LQKENI. CDR3 length equals 15 residues. As DNA, the CDR3 is TGTGCCAGCTCACAGAGGGACAGATCTAATGAAAAACTGTTTTTT. It specifies CASSQRDRSNEKLFF.

This clone was recorded only once. The chain couples TRBV6-6 to TRBJ1-4; the match to TRBD1 covers 7 bases. Trimming removed 2 bases from V and 5 bases from J; junction bases left unmatched: 2. Germline V CDR1 and CDR2: MNHNY, SVGAGI (reference sequence). The CDR3 sequence is 14 residues long. CDR3 bases: TGTGCCAGCAGTTACCTGGGACAGAATGAAAAACTGTTTTTT. This codes for CASSYLGQNEKLFF.

This clone was recorded many times. This sequence joins TRBV4-2 and TRBJ2-3; 9 nucleotides line up with TRBD2. This CDR3 spans 17 amino acids. With 0 bases clipped from V and 0 bases from J, the junction kept 4 bases outside the gene matches. Germline V gene data show CDR1 as LGHNA and CDR2 as YNFKEQ. The CDR3 is CASSQDGTSGSTDTQYF. CDR3 DNA sequence: TGTGCCAGCAGCCAAGATGGAACTAGCGGGAGCACAGATACGCAGTATTTT.

The chain has TRBV3-1 (or the pseudogene TRBV3-2) and TRBJ2-3, with 11 bases fitting TRBD2. Germline V gene data show CDR1 as LGHDT and CDR2 as YNNKEL (reference sequence). This CDR3 contains 18 residues. With 0 bases clipped from V and 3 bases from J, the junction kept 8 bases outside the gene matches. In nucleotides, the CDR3 is TGTGCCAGCAGCCAAGATAAGGGTTTAGCGGGAGGGACAGATACGCAGTATTTT. Translated, it gives CASSQDKGLAGGTDTQYF.

The chain is built from TRBV30 and TRBJ2-3, with D possibly being TRBD2 (5 bases). CDR1 is GTSNPN, CDR2 SVGIG, per germline (reference sequence). With 0 bases removed from V and 5 bases from J, the gap between germline ends came to 6 bases. The CDR3 has 12 amino acids. CDR3 region: CAWSVREDTQYF. CDR3 in DNA: TGTGCCTGGAGTGTACGGGAAGATACGCAGTATTTT.

At least ten counts were recorded for this clone. The chain recombines TRBV5-4 with TRBJ2-7, with TRBD1 identical over 7 bases. This CDR3 is built from 15 residues. V shed 2 bases and J 3 bases; nucleotides not matched to a gene: 8. Germline CDR1 SGHNT, CDR2 YYREEE (reference sequence). CDR3 bases: TGTGCCAGCAGCTTCCAACAGGGGTCTGGCTACGAGCAGTACTTC. Translated: CASSFQQGSGYEQYF.

The chain's CDR3 is CASSLDLRAYEQYF. In DNA form, the CDR3 reads TGTGCCAGCAGCTTAGATCTCAGGGCCTACGAGCAGTACTTC. The chain carries TRBV11-2 and TRBJ2-7; a weak D match, TRBD1 (5 bases). CDR1 is SGHAT, CDR2 FQNNGV, per germline. The CDR3 consists of 14 residues. V was cut by 0 bases and J by 2 bases, with 8 bases left in between.

V gene TRBV29-1 combines with J gene TRBJ2-5; D gene ambiguous. The CDR3 covers 12 residues. The V end was cut by 4 bases, the J end by 6 bases, with 12 bases between. Germline-derived CDR1 and CDR2 are SQVTM and ANQGSEA. In DNA form, the CDR3 reads TGCAGCGTTGTAGTGGGCGCGAAGACCCAGTACTTC. Residues: CSVVVGAKTQYF.

The rearrangement links TRBV19 to TRBJ1-5; weak D call: TRBD1 (5 bases). Germline V gene sequence: CDR1 LNHDA, CDR2 SQIVND (reference sequence). CDR3 length equals 17 residues. Trimming removed 5 bases at V and 1 base at J, with 18 bases between. The CDR3 here is CASSLGQGGRSNQPQHF. The CDR3 DNA is TGTGCCAGTAGTCTAGGGCAGGGCGGTAGAAGCAATCAGCCCCAGCATTTT.